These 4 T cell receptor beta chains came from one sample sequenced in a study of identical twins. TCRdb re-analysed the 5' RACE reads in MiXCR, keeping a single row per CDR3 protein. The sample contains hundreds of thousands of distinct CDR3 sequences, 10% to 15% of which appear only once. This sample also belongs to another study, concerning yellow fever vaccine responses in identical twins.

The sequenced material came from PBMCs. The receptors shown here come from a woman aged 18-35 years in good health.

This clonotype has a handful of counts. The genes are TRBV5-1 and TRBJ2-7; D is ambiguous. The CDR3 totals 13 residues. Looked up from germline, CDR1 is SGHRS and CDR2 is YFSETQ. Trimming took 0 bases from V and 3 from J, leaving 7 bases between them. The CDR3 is CASSLDGDYEQYV. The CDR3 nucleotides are TGCGCCAGCAGCTTGGATGGGGACTACGAGCAGTACGTC.

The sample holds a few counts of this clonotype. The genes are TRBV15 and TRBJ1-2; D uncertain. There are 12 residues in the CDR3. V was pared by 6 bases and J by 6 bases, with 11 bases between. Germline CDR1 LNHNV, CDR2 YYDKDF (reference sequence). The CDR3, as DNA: TGTGCCACCAGGGAGGCGAAGCATGGCTACACCTTC. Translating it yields CATREAKHGYTF.

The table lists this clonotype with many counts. Here the CDR3 reads CASSHSANYNEQFF. As DNA, the CDR3 is TGTGCCAGCAGCCATTCGGCGAATTACAATGAGCAGTTCTTC. The gene calls are TRBV3-1 and TRBJ2-1; D is unresolved. With 3 bases removed from V and 4 bases from J, the gap between germline ends came to 10 bases. The CDR3 totals 14 residues. Germline assignment: CDR1 LGHDT and CDR2 YNNKEL (reference sequence).

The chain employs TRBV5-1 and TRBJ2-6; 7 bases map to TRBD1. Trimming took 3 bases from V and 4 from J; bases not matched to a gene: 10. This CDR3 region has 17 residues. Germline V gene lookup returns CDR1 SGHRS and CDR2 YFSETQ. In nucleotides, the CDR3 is TGCGCCAGCAGCTCTAGGGGGCTAATACTCGGGGCCAACGTCCTGACTTTC. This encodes CASSSRGLILGANVLTF. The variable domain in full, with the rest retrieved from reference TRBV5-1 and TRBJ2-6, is KAGVTQTPRYLIKTRGQQVTLSCSPISGHRSVSWYQQTPGQGLQFLFEYFSETQRNKGNFPGRFSGRQFSNSRSEMNVSTLELGDSALYLCASSSRGLILGANVLTFGAGSRLTVL.